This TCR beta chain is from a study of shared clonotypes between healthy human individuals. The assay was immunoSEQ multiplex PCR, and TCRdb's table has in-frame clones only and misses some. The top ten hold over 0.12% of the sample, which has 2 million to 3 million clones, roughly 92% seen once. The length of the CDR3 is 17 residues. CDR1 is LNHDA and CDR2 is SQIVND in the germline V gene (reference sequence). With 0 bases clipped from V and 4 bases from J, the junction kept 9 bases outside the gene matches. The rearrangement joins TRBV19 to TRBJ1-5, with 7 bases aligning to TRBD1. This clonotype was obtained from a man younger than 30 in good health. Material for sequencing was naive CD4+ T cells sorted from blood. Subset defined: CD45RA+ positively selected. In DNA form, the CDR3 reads TGTGCCAGTAGTATAGATCCGGAGGGGGCGCAGAATCAGCCCCAGCATTTT. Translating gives CASSIDPEGAQNQPQHF.